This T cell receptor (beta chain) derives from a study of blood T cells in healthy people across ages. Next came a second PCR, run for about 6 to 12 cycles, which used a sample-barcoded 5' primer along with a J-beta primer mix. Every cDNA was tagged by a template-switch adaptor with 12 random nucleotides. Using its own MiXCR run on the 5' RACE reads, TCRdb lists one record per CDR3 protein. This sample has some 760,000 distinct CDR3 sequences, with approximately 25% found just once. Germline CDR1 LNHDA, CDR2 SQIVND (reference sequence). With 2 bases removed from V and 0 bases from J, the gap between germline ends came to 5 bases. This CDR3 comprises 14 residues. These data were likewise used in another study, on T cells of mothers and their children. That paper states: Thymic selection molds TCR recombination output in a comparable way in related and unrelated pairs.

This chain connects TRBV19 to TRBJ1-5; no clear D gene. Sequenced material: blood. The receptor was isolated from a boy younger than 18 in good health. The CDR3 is CASSIQVSNQPQHF. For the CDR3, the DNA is TGTGCCAGTAGTATACAGGTTAGCAATCAGCCCCAGCATTTT.